The 9 T cell receptor beta chains below all came from one sample that was sequenced in a study of post-analysis software for immune sequencing data. The study's findings and limits: Among 5 or 6 TRBV segments more frequent in patients than controls were TRBV5-6, TRBV5-1 and TRBV20-1.

Unique-molecular-identifier-tagged TCR beta cDNA libraries were used. One entry per CDR3 protein results from TCRdb running MiXCR on the PCR reads. The sample shows approximately 730,000 distinct CDR3 sequences, 46% of them seen only once. What these receptors recognize is not known. The sequenced material came from blood. The receptors were gathered from a girl aged 5-17 years with multiple sclerosis.

This chain uses TRBV10-3 with TRBJ2-1; TRBD2 is a possible D gene (6 bases). V lost 7 bases and J lost 2, with 9 bases in between. The CDR3 loop spans 13 amino acids. Germline V lookup: CDR1 ENHRY, CDR2 SYGVKD. CDR3 amino acids: CAINGGTYNEQFF. The CDR3 nucleotides are TGTGCCATCAACGGGGGAACCTACAATGAGCAGTTCTTC.

The rearrangement links TRBV23-1 to TRBJ2-5, with a weak D call TRBD2 (5 bases). TRBV23-1 is marked as an open reading frame, function uncertain. This CDR3 is 14 amino acids long. The V gene lost 2 bases and the J gene lost 5 bases, with 12 bases spanning the gap. In nucleotides, the CDR3 is TGCGCCAGCAGTCAACAGACTGGGAGTGAGACCCAGTACTTC. This translates into CASSQQTGSETQYF.

V and J are TRBV7-9 and TRBJ2-7; a possible D gene is TRBD2 (6 bases). The CDR3 totals 15 residues. The germline CDR1 and CDR2 sequences are SEHNR and FQNEAQ (reference sequence). V lost 1 base, J lost 0 bases, and 10 bases lay in between. The CDR3 is CASSLDGSSSYEQYF. The CDR3 nucleotides read TGTGCCAGCAGCTTAGACGGGAGCTCCTCCTACGAGCAGTACTTC. The whole variable domain, filled in from reference TRBV7-9 and TRBJ2-7, reads DTGVSQNPRHKITKRGQNVTFRCDPISEHNRLYWYRQTLGQGPEFLTYFQNEAQLEKSRLLSDRFSAERPKGSFSTLEIQRTEQGDSAMYLCASSLDGSSSYEQYFGPGTRLTVT.

The chain uses TRBV18 and TRBJ1-1, with D perhaps TRBD1 (5 bases). The CDR3 runs 20 residues. The ends were cut back, 3 bases at V and 0 bases at J, with 26 bases in the middle. In germline, CDR1 is KGHSH, CDR2 LQKENI. The CDR3 nucleotides are TGTGCCAGCTCACCGGTACAGGTCAGGCACCGAAAGGGGATGAACACTGAAGCTTTCTTT. It codes for CASSPVQVRHRKGMNTEAFF. Combining the CDR3 with reference TRBV18 and TRBJ1-1 gives the whole variable domain NAGVMQNPRHLVRRRGQEARLRCSPMKGHSHVYWYRQLPEEGLKFMVYLQKENIIDESGMPKERFSAEFPKEGPSILRIQQVVRGDSAAYFCASSPVQVRHRKGMNTEAFFGQGTRLTVV.

The chain recombines TRBV19 with TRBJ2-7, with D perhaps matching TRBD2 (5 bases). This CDR3 is built from 14 residues. Germline V gene lookup returns CDR1 LNHDA and CDR2 SQIVND (reference sequence). The germline V and J ends were trimmed by 2 bases and 0 bases, with 8 bases remaining between them. DNA for the CDR3: TGTGCCAGTAGTATAACGGGGAGCTCCTACGAGCAGTACTTC. Protein product: CASSITGSSYEQYF.

The chain employs TRBV20-1 and TRBJ2-5; 15 nucleotides line up with TRBD2. The V gene's germline CDR1 is DFQATT and CDR2 SNEGSKA (reference sequence). The CDR3 loop spans 15 amino acids. Trimming removed 5 bases from V and 11 bases from J; junction bases left unmatched: 12. CDR3 in DNA: TGCAGTGCTGAGGGACTAGCGGGAGGTACCTACGGGCAGTACTTC. The encoded protein is CSAEGLAGGTYGQYF.

This chain connects TRBV12-3 or TRBV12-4 to TRBJ2-7; perhaps TRBD2 as D (5 bases). The V end lost 6 bases, the J end lost 0 bases, and 15 bases lay between the germline ends. CDR3 size: 15 residues. CDR3 sequence (DNA): TGTGCCAGCAGCCCGGTTGGTGGGAGCTCCTACGAGCAGTACTTC. Amino acids: CASSPVGGSSYEQYF.

This clonotype was observed a few times. In nucleotides, the CDR3 is TGTGCCAGCAGCTTGGTGTCTCCTGGCGAGCAGTACTTC. Amino acids: CASSLVSPGEQYF. The chain links TRBV7-6 to TRBJ2-7; D unclear. With 3 bases removed from V and 6 bases from J, the gap between germline ends came to 12 bases. The germline V gene has CDR1 SGHVS and CDR2 FNYEAQ. The CDR3 is 13 amino acids.

The chain employs TRBV24-1 and TRBJ1-1, with TRBD1 matching 7 bases. V trimming: 5 bases; J trimming: 1 base; junction bases outside the gene matches: 6. Germline V gives CDR1 KGHDR, CDR2 SFDVKD. The CDR3 is 15 residues long. Here the CDR3 reads CATSASTGRNTEAFF. CDR3 sequence (DNA): TGTGCCACCAGTGCCTCGACAGGGAGGAACACTGAAGCTTTCTTT.